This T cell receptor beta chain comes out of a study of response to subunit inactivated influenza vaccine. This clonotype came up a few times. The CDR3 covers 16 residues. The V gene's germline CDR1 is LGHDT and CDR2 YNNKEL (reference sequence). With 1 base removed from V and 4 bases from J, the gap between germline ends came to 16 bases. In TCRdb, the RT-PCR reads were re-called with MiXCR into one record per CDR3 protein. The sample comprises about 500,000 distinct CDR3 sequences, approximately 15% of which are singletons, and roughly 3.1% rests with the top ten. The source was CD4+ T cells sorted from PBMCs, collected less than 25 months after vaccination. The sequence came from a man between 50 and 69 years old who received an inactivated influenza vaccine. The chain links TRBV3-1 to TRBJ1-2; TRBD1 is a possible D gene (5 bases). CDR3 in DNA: TGTGCCAGCAGCCAAGGGGCCTGGGGCTCAACCTATGGCTACACCTTC. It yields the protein CASSQGAWGSTYGYTF.